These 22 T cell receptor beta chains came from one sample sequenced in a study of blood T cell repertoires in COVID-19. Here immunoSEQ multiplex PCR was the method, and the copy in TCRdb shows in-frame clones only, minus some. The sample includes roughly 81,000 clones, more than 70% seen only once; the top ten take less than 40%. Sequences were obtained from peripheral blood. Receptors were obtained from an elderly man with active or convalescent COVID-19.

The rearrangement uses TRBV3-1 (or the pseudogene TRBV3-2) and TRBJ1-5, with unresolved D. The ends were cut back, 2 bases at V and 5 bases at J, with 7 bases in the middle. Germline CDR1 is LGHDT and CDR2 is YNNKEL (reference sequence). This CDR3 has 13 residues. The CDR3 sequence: CASSQSGHQPQHF. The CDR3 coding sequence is TGTGCCAGCAGCCAAAGTGGGCATCAGCCCCAGCATTTT.

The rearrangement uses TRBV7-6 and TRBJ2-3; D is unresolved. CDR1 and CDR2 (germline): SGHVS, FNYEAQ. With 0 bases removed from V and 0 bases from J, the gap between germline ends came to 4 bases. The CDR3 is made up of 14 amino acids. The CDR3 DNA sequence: TGTGCCAGCAGCTTAGCGGGCAGCACAGATACGCAGTATTTT. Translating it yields CASSLAGSTDTQYF. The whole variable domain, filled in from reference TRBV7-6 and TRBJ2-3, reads GAGVSQSPRYKVTKRGQDVALRCDPISGHVSLYWYRQALGQGPEFLTYFNYEAQQDKSGLPNDRFSAERPEGSISTLTIQRTEQRDSAMYRCASSLAGSTDTQYFGPGTRLTVL.

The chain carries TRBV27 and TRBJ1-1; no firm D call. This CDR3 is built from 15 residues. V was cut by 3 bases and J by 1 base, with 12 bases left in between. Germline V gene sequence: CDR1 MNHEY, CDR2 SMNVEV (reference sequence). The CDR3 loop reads CASSFGYPENTEAFF. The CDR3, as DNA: TGTGCCAGCAGTTTCGGGTATCCCGAGAACACTGAAGCTTTCTTT.

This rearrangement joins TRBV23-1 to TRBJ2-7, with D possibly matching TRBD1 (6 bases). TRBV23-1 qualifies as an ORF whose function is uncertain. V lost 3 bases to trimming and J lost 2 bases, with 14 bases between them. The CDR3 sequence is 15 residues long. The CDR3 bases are TGCGCCAGCAGTCACCGGGACATAAGCCCCTACGAGCAGTACTTC. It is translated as CASSHRDISPYEQYF.

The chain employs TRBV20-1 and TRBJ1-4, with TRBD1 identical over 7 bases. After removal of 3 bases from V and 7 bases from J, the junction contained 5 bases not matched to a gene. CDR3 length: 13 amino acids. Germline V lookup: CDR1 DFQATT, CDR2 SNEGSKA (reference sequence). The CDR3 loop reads CSASRTGVEKLFF. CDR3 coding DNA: TGCAGTGCTAGTCGGACAGGAGTTGAAAAACTGTTTTTT.

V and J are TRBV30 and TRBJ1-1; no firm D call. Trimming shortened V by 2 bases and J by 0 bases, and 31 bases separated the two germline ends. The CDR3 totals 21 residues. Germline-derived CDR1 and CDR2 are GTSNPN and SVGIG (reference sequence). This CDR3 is CAWSPDLHERLLTYMNTEAFF. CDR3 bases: TGTGCCTGGAGTCCCGATTTACATGAACGATTACTAACCTACATGAACACTGAAGCTTTCTTT.

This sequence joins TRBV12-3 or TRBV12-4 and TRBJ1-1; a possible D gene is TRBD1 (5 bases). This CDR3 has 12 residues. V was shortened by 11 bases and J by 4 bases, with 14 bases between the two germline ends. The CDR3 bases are TGTGCCGTACAGATTAGGGGCACTGAAGCTTTCTTT. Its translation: CAVQIRGTEAFF.

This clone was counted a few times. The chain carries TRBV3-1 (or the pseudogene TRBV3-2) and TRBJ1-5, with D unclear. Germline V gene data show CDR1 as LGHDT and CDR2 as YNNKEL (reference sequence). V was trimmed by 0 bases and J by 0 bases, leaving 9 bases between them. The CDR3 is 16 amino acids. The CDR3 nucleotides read TGTGCCAGCAGCCAAGAGGTGGGCATTAGCAATCAGCCCCAGCATTTT. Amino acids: CASSQEVGISNQPQHF.

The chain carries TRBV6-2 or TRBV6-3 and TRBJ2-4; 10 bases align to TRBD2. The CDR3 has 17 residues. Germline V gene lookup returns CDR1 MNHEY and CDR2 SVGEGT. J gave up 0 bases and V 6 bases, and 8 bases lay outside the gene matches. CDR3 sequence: CASSRGLAEVAKNIQYF. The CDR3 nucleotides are TGTGCCAGCAGCCGCGGACTAGCGGAGGTAGCCAAAAACATTCAGTACTTC.

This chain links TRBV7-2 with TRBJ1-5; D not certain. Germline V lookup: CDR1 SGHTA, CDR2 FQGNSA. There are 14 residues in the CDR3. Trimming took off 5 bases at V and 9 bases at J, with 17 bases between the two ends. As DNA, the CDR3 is TGTGCCAGCAGCGAGCGCGGGATAGCAGGGCCCCAGCATTTT. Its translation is CASSERGIAGPQHF.

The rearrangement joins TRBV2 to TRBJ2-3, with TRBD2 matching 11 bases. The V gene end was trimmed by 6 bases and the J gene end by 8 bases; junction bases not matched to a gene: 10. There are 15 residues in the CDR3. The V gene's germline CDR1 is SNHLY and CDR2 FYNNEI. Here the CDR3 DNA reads TGTGCCAGCAGAGCGACTAGCGGGGACTGGGGTACGCAGTATTTT. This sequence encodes CASRATSGDWGTQYF.

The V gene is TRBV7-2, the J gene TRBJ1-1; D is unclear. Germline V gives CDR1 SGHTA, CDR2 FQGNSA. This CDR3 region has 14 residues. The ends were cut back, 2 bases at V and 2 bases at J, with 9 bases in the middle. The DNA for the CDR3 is TGTGCCAGCAGCTTACAGGCTCATAACACTGAAGCTTTCTTT. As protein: CASSLQAHNTEAFF.

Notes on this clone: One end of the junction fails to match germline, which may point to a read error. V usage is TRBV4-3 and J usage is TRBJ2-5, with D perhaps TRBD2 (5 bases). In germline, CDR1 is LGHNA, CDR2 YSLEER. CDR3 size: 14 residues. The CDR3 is CASSKDPRGETQYF. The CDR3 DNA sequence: TGCGCCAGCAGCAAAGACCCCCGCGGGGAGACCCAGTACTTC.

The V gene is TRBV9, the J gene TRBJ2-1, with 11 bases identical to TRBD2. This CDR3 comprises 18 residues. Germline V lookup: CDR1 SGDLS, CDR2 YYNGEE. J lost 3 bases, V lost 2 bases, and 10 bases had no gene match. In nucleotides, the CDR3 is TGTGCCAGCAGCGTCCGAGCCGTAGCGGGGGGGTTCTACAATGAGCAGTTCTTC. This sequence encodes CASSVRAVAGGFYNEQFF.

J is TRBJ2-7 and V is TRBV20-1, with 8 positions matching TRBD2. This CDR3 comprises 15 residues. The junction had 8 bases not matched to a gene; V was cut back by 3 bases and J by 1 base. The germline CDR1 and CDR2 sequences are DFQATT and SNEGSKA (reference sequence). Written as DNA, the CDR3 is TGCAGTGCTAGTTCCGCGGGAGGAAAATCCTACGAGCAGTACTTC. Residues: CSASSAGGKSYEQYF.

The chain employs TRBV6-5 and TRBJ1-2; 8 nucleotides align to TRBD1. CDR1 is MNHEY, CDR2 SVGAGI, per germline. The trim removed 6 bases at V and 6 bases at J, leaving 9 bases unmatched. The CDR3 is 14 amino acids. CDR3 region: CASRDQGAADGYTF. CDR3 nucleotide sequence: TGTGCCAGCAGGGATCAGGGGGCGGCAGATGGCTACACCTTC.

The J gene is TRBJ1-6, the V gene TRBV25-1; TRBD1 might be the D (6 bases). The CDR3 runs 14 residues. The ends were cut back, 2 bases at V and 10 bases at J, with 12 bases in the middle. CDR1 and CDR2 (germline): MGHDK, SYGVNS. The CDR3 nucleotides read TGTGCCAGCAGTGAAAACAGGGCTAGCTCACCCCTCCACTTT. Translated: CASSENRASSPLHF. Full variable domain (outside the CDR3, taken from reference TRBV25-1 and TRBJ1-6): EADIYQTPRYLVIGTGKKITLECSQTMGHDKMYWYQQDPGMELHLIHYSYGVNSTEKGDLSSESTVSRIRTEHFPLTLESARPSHTSQYLCASSENRASSPLHFGNGTRLTVT.

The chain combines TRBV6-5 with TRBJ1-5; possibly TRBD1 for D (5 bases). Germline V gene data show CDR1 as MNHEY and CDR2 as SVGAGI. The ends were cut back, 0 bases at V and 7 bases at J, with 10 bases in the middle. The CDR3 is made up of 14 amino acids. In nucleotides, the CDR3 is TGTGCCAGCAGTTACTCCCAGGGTTGGCAGCCCCAGCATTTT. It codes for CASSYSQGWQPQHF.

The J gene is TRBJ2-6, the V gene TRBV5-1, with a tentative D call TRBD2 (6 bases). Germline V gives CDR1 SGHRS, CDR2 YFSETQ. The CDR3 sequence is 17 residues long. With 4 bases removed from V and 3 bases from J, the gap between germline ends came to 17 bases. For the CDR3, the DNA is TGCGCCAGCAGCCCGGGTGCGGGGCCGGGTGGGGCCAACGTCCTGACTTTC. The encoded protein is CASSPGAGPGGANVLTF.

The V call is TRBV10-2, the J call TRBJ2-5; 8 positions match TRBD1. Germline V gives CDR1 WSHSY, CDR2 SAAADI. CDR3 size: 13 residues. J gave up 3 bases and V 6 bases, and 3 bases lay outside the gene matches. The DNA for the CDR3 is TGCGCCAGCAGAGGACAGGGAGAAGAGACCCAGTACTTC. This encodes CASRGQGEETQYF.

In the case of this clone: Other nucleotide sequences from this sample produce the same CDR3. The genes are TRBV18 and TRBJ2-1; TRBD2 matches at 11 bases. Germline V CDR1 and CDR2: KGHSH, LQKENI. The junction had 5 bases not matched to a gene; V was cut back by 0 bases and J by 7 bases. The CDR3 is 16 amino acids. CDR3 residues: CASSPPGLAGGNEQFF. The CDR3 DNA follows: TGTGCCAGCTCACCACCGGGGCTAGCGGGGGGTAATGAGCAGTTCTTC.

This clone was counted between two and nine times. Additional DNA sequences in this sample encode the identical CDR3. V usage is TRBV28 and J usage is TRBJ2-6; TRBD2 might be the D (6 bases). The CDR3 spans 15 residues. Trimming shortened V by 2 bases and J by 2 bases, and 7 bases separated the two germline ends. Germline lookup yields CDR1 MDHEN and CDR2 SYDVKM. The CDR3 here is CASSLGGTGANVLTF. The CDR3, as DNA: TGTGCCAGCAGTTTAGGGGGGACTGGGGCCAACGTCCTGACTTTC.